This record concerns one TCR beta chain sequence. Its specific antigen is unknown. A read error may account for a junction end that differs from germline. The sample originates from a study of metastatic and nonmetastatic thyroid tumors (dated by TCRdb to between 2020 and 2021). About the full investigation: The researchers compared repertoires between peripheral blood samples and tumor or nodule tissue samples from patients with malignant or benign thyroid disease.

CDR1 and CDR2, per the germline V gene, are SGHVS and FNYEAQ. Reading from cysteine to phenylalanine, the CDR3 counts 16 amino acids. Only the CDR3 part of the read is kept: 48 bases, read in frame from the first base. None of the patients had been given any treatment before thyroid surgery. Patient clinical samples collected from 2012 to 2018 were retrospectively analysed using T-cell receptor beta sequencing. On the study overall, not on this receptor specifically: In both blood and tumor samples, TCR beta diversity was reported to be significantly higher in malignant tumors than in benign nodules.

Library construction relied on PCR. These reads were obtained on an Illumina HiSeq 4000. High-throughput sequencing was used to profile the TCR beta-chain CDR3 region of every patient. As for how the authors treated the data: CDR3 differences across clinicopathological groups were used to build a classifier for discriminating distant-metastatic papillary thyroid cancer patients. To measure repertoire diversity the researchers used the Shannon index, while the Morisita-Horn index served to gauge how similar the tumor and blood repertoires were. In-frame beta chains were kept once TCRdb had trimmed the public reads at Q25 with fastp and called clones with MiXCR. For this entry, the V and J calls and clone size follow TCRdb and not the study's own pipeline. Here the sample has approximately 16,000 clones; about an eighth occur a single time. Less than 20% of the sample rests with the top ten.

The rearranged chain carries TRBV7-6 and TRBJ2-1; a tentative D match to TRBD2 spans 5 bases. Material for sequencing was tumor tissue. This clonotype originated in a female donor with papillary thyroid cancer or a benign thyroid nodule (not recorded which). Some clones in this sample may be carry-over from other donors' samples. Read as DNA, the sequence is TGTGCTAGCAGCTTAGGTGACAAGAGGGAGATAGACGAGCAGTTCTTC. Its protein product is CASSLGDKREIDEQFF.